The rows below give T cell receptor beta chains drawn from one sample of a study of cytomegalovirus exposure and HLA in healthy donors. Clones were read by immunoSEQ multiplex PCR, and TCRdb kept only the in-frame ones, dropping some. In all, the sample yields about 160,000 clones. The source material was PBMCs. The source is a woman aged 55 to 70 in good health and CMV-seronegative. The CDR3 runs from the conserved cysteine through the conserved F or W. The order of the fields is V gene, D gene, CDR3 length, J gene, CDR3 protein, CDR3 DNA. A D gene is named only where the DNA matches it firmly.

V gene: TRBV2
D gene: NA
CDR3 length: 14
J gene: TRBJ2-7
CDR3 protein: CASSERSPYYEQYF
CDR3 DNA: TGTGCCAGCAGTGAAAGGAGCCCCTACTACGAGCAGTACTTC

V gene: TRBV7-3
D gene: NA
CDR3 length: 13
J gene: TRBJ2-1
CDR3 protein: CASSLQGSHEQFF
CDR3 DNA: TGTGCCAGCAGCTTACAGGGGTCGCATGAGCAGTTCTTC

V gene: TRBV10-3
D gene: TRBD2
CDR3 length: 16
J gene: TRBJ2-1
CDR3 protein: CAVAPGLAGGDNEQFF
CDR3 DNA: TGTGCCGTAGCTCCGGGACTAGCGGGGGGGGATAATGAGCAGTTCTTC

V gene: TRBV7-9
D gene: TRBD1
CDR3 length: 18
J gene: TRBJ2-6
CDR3 protein: CASSLGTGGSSGANVLTF
CDR3 DNA: TGTGCCAGCAGCTTAGGGACAGGGGGATCTAGTGGGGCCAACGTCCTGACTTTC

V gene: TRBV12-5
D gene: NA
CDR3 length: 15
J gene: TRBJ1-1
CDR3 protein: CAGRFDGAANTEAFF
CDR3 DNA: TGTGCTGGTCGCTTTGATGGGGCAGCTAACACTGAAGCTTTCTTT

V gene: TRBV27
D gene: TRBD1
CDR3 length: 15
J gene: TRBJ1-2
CDR3 protein: CASSPDRGQWDGYTF
CDR3 DNA: TGTGCCAGCAGTCCTGACAGGGGGCAATGGGATGGCTACACCTTC

V gene: TRBV27
D gene: NA
CDR3 length: 15
J gene: TRBJ2-5
CDR3 protein: CASSLSIGGKETQYF
CDR3 DNA: TGTGCCAGCAGTTTATCGATAGGAGGGAAAGAGACCCAGTACTTC

V gene: TRBV7-3
D gene: NA
CDR3 length: 16
J gene: TRBJ2-7
CDR3 protein: CASSLKAVREPSEQYF
CDR3 DNA: TGTGCCAGCAGCCTAAAGGCCGTTCGGGAGCCTTCCGAGCAGTACTTC

V gene: TRBV4-2
D gene: TRBD2
CDR3 length: 17
J gene: TRBJ2-1
CDR3 protein: CASSQVWREGPYNEQFF
CDR3 DNA: TGTGCCAGCAGCCAAGTCTGGAGGGAGGGACCGTACAATGAGCAGTTCTTC

V gene: TRBV9
D gene: NA
CDR3 length: 13
J gene: TRBJ1-1
CDR3 protein: CASSVSTRTEAFF
CDR3 DNA: TGTGCCAGCAGCGTAAGCACGAGAACTGAAGCTTTCTTT

V gene: TRBV9
D gene: NA
CDR3 length: 13
J gene: TRBJ1-2
CDR3 protein: CASSVDENYGYTF
CDR3 DNA: TGTGCCAGCAGCGTAGATGAGAACTATGGCTACACCTTC

V gene: TRBV7-6
D gene: TRBD1
CDR3 length: 12
J gene: TRBJ2-7
CDR3 protein: CASSPPGGEQYF
CDR3 DNA: TGTGCCAGCAGCCCCCCAGGGGGCGAGCAGTACTTC

V gene: TRBV25-1
D gene: TRBD1
CDR3 length: 15
J gene: TRBJ2-1
CDR3 protein: CASISAGGSYNEQFF
CDR3 DNA: TGTGCCAGCATTTCGGCAGGGGGCTCCTACAATGAGCAGTTCTTC

V gene: TRBV5-4
D gene: TRBD1
CDR3 length: 15
J gene: TRBJ1-2
CDR3 protein: CASSLGAGNRGGYTF
CDR3 DNA: TGTGCCAGCAGCTTGGGGGCCGGGAACAGGGGAGGCTACACCTTC

V gene: TRBV6-1
D gene: NA
CDR3 length: 14
J gene: TRBJ1-5
CDR3 protein: CASSVEGGNQPQHF
CDR3 DNA: TGTGCCAGCAGTGTAGAGGGAGGCAATCAGCCCCAGCATTTT

V gene: TRBV18
D gene: TRBD1
CDR3 length: 13
J gene: TRBJ1-5
CDR3 protein: CASSSGQGAPPHF
CDR3 DNA: TGTGCCAGCTCATCGGGACAGGGGGCTCCCCCGCATTTT

V gene: TRBV19
D gene: NA
CDR3 length: 14
J gene: TRBJ2-7
CDR3 protein: CASSIGFAYSEQYF
CDR3 DNA: TGTGCCAGTAGTATCGGCTTCGCCTACAGTGAGCAGTACTTC

V gene: TRBV7-2
D gene: NA
CDR3 length: 17
J gene: TRBJ1-5
CDR3 protein: CASSFQGNPGIGQPQHF
CDR3 DNA: TGTGCCAGCAGCTTTCAAGGGAACCCGGGGATAGGTCAGCCCCAGCATTTT

V gene: TRBV28
D gene: TRBD1
CDR3 length: 12
J gene: TRBJ2-7
CDR3 protein: CASSESNRGHYF
CDR3 DNA: TGTGCCAGCAGTGAAAGTAACAGGGGGCATTACTTC

V gene: TRBV4-1
D gene: NA
CDR3 length: 14
J gene: TRBJ2-1
CDR3 protein: CASSRARGYNEQFF
CDR3 DNA: TGCGCCAGCAGCCGAGCTCGGGGGTACAATGAGCAGTTCTTC

V gene: TRBV19
D gene: TRBD1
CDR3 length: 13
J gene: TRBJ1-5
CDR3 protein: CATDRVGNQPQHF
CDR3 DNA: TGTGCCACCGACAGGGTCGGCAATCAGCCCCAGCATTTT

V gene: TRBV9
D gene: TRBD1
CDR3 length: 12
J gene: TRBJ1-1
CDR3 protein: CASRGVNTEAFF
CDR3 DNA: TGTGCCTCCAGGGGGGTGAACACTGAAGCTTTCTTT

V gene: TRBV9
D gene: NA
CDR3 length: 15
J gene: TRBJ2-4
CDR3 protein: CASSVVGAQRDIQYF
CDR3 DNA: TGTGCCAGCAGCGTAGTAGGGGCTCAAAGGGACATTCAGTACTTC

V gene: TRBV29-1
D gene: NA
CDR3 length: 14
J gene: TRBJ2-3
CDR3 protein: CSVEIRLVTDTQYF
CDR3 DNA: TGCAGCGTTGAAATCCGACTAGTCACAGATACGCAGTATTTT

V gene: TRBV7-8
D gene: NA
CDR3 length: 15
J gene: TRBJ1-3
CDR3 protein: CASTQRRDGGNTIYF
CDR3 DNA: TGTGCCAGCACCCAACGGAGAGATGGTGGAAACACCATATATTTT

V gene: TRBV7-3
D gene: NA
CDR3 length: 13
J gene: TRBJ2-2
CDR3 protein: CASSSGNTGELFF
CDR3 DNA: TGTGCCAGCAGCTCAGGGAACACCGGGGAGCTGTTTTTT

V gene: TRBV6-1
D gene: TRBD2
CDR3 length: 13
J gene: TRBJ2-7
CDR3 protein: CASSAGGEYEQYF
CDR3 DNA: TGTGCCAGCAGTGCGGGGGGGGAATACGAGCAGTACTTC

V gene: TRBV20-1
D gene: TRBD1
CDR3 length: 11
J gene: TRBJ2-5
CDR3 protein: CSATGGETQYF
CDR3 DNA: TGCAGTGCTACAGGGGGAGAGACCCAGTACTTC

V gene: TRBV18
D gene: NA
CDR3 length: 16
J gene: TRBJ1-1
CDR3 protein: CASSEALLSLNTEAFF
CDR3 DNA: TGTGCCAGCTCAGAGGCCCTCCTATCTTTGAACACTGAAGCTTTCTTT

V gene: TRBV10-3
D gene: TRBD1
CDR3 length: 17
J gene: TRBJ1-4
CDR3 protein: CAISGGQGPATNEKLFF
CDR3 DNA: TGTGCCATCAGTGGAGGACAGGGCCCTGCAACTAATGAAAAACTGTTTTTT

V gene: TRBV6-5
D gene: NA
CDR3 length: 13
J gene: TRBJ1-1
CDR3 protein: CASRTDPNTEAFF
CDR3 DNA: TGTGCCAGCAGGACAGACCCTAACACTGAAGCTTTCTTT

V gene: TRBV6-4
D gene: TRBD2
CDR3 length: 15
J gene: TRBJ2-2
CDR3 protein: CASSAAGGSTGELFF
CDR3 DNA: TGTGCCAGCAGTGCAGCGGGAGGTAGTACCGGGGAGCTGTTTTTT

V gene: TRBV4-2
D gene: NA
CDR3 length: 17
J gene: TRBJ2-6
CDR3 protein: CASSQGSRSSGANVLTF
CDR3 DNA: TGTGCCAGCAGCCAAGGTAGCAGAAGCTCTGGGGCCAACGTCCTGACTTTC

V gene: TRBV5-1
D gene: NA
CDR3 length: 14
J gene: TRBJ2-7
CDR3 protein: CASSFKTFDYEQYF
CDR3 DNA: TGCGCCAGCAGCTTTAAGACTTTCGACTACGAGCAGTACTTC